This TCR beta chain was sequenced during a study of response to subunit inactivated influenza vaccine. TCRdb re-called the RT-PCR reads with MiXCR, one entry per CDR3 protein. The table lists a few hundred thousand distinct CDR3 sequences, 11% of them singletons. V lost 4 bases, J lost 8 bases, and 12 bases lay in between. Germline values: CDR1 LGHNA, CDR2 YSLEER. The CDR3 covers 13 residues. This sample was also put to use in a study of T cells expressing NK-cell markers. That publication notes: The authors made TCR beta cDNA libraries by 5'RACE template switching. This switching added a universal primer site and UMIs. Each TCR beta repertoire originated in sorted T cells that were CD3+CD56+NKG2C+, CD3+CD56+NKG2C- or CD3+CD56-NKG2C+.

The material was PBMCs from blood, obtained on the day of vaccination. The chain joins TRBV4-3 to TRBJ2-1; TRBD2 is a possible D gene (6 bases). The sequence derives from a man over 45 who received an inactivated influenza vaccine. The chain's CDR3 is CASSRASSDEQFF. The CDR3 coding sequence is TGCGCCAGCAGCCGAGCGTCTAGCGATGAGCAGTTCTTC.